This TCR beta chain comes out of a study of regulatory T cells in long-lasting Graves disease. Noted time point: persistent/refractory GD, antithyroid drugs over 5 years with positive TRAb. Construction of the TCR library relied on RNA isolated from PBMCs. The CDR3 has 13 amino acids. V was cut by 6 bases and J by 8 bases, with 16 bases left in between. This clonotype was picked up many times. Both iRepertoire HTBI primers and Arm-PCR of CDR3 regions were used to build the TCR beta libraries. TCRdb recomputed calls from the multiplex PCR reads with MiXCR, one row per CDR3 protein. The profile shows around 430,000 distinct CDR3 sequences, 22% of them singletons.

Here the sequenced sample was peripheral blood mononuclear cells (PBMCs), taken when the disease was refractory, from a patient treated with antithyroid drugs. The receptor comes from a female donor with Graves disease. The gene calls are TRBV12-3 or TRBV12-4 and TRBJ1-2; D gene unclear. CDR3 DNA: TGTGCCAGCAGGAACATAACGAGTTGGGGCTACACCTTC. Amino acid sequence: CASRNITSWGYTF.